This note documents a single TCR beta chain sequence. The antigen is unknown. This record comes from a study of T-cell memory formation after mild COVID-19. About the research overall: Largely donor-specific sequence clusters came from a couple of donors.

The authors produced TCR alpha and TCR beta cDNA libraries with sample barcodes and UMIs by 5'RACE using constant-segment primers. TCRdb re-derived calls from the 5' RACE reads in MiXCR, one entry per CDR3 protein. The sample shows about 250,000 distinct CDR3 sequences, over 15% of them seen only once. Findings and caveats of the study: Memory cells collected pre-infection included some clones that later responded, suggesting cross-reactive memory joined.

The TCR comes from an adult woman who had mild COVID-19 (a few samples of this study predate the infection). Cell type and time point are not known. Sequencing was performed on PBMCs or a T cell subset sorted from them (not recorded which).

The CDR3 DNA sequence: TGTGCCAGTAGCCAGGGAAACGTCAATCAGCCCCAGCATTTT. Translating gives CASSQGNVNQPQHF. The chain employs TRBV19 and TRBJ1-5, with D perhaps TRBD1 (5 bases). CDR3 length: 14 amino acids. CDR1 LNHDA and CDR2 SQIVND come from the germline V gene (reference sequence). Trimming cost V 6 bases and J 3 bases, with 12 bases left between them.